Listed below are T cell receptor beta chains from one sample, sequenced in a study of blood T cell repertoires in COVID-19. TCRdb's table, derived via immunoSEQ multiplex PCR, lists solely in-frame clones and lacks some. The sample lists around 250,000 clones; approximately 87% were seen once. Sequencing was done on a sample of peripheral blood. The receptors were gathered from a man in his sixties who had recovered from COVID-19. CDR3s leave out the opening cysteine and the closing phenylalanine or tryptophan.

TRBV30	TRBJ1-5	AWSQSQGNQPQH
TRBV10-3	TRBJ2-1	AISEPGLAGANEQF
TRBV5-5	TRBJ2-3	ASSYQGQGRTDTQY
TRBV5-1	TRBJ1-1	ASSIRDGGLNTEAF
TRBV14	TRBJ1-1	ASSHQWGGMAF
TRBV6-6	TRBJ2-3	ASSPRRRQGFADTQY
TRBV7-9	TRBJ2-3	ASSTGLAGGGDTQY
TRBV18	TRBJ1-5	ASRGGNQPQH
TRBV7-9	TRBJ1-6	ASRGTETNNSPLH
TRBV7-8	TRBJ2-2	ASSYRVTGELF
TRBV19	TRBJ1-6	ASSPRDRGDSPLH
TRBV15	TRBJ2-1	ATSRQREGRDEQF
TRBV11-2	TRBJ2-7	ASSSLTTYEQY
TRBV19	TRBJ1-5	ASSMGQSDQPQH
TRBV12-3/TRBV12-4	TRBJ2-1	ASRLDIRGFQF
TRBV7-9	TRBJ1-2	ASSLTQGAKGYT
TRBV7-7	TRBJ2-4	ASSRIPGSAIAKNIQY
TRBV2	TRBJ1-4	ASSLGGATNEKLF
TRBV21-1	TRBJ1-5	ASGQSQSNQPQH
TRBV7-9	TRBJ1-2	ASSQEGDRGGYYGYT
TRBV6-5	TRBJ1-2	ASTLTGRGSYGYT
TRBV9	TRBJ1-2	ASSMGQGNYGYT
TRBV14	TRBJ2-3	ASRTTAGNTDTQY
TRBV7-2	TRBJ2-7	ASSSLDSYEQY
TRBV6-1	TRBJ1-3	ASSEIRRGAGGGNTIY
TRBV5-1	TRBJ1-1	ASSPRQGTVNTEAF
TRBV10-3	TRBJ1-4	AISEVGGAANEKLF
TRBV3-1/TRBV3-2	TRBJ1-1	ASSPNRGFGAF
TRBV15	TRBJ1-1	ATKAQGRPAEAF
TRBV11-2	TRBJ1-1	ASSPIRGNTEAF
TRBV6-1	TRBJ2-7	ASSEVPWGESITLHEY
TRBV6-1	TRBJ2-3	ASSEGHSDTDTQY
TRBV6-5	TRBJ2-1	ASCKAGGPYNEQF
TRBV5-5	TRBJ1-1	ASSPISGLNTEAF
TRBV24-1	TRBJ2-7	ATSDRKAGTAYYEQY
TRBV7-8	TRBJ2-5	ASSHSAGGLETQY
TRBV5-1	TRBJ2-2	ASSLVLSHTGELF
TRBV28	TRBJ2-2	ATAGTGFTGELF
TRBV4-1	TRBJ1-3	ASSRTGTAISGNTIY
TRBV6-1	TRBJ1-1	ASSEAAGLGAGTEAF
TRBV19	TRBJ1-2	ASSIAGGDGYT
TRBV6-4	TRBJ2-3	ASSEIAGGTDTQY
TRBV3-1/TRBV3-2	TRBJ2-2	ASSQGRGSNTGELF
TRBV19	TRBJ2-3	ASSGRRADTQY
TRBV18	TRBJ1-2	ASSRLLDRANYGYT
TRBV4-2	TRBJ2-3	ASSQDGTGTDTQY
TRBV19	TRBJ2-5	ASSMRGSQETQY
TRBV6-2/TRBV6-3	TRBJ2-7	ASSSGTSGLYEQY
TRBV6-5	TRBJ2-7	ASLTGLTYEQY
TRBV28	TRBJ1-2	ASSESIYGYT
TRBV19	TRBJ1-4	ASPTGGNEKLF
TRBV27	TRBJ2-3	ASRVGLVDTQY
TRBV20-1	TRBJ1-2	SASRGGARYGYT
TRBV28	TRBJ1-5	ASRLDRVQPQH
TRBV4-1	TRBJ2-7	ASSQAGGLLDTYEQY